The following is a TCR beta chain sequence with its context. The CDR3 has 13 residues. Trimming took 6 bases from V and 10 from J, leaving 16 bases between them. Germline V CDR1 and CDR2: KGHSH, LQKENI. This sample stems from a study of blood T cell repertoires in COVID-19. The wider study: Donors in the United States, Italy and Spain gave samples during acute or convalescent COVID-19. In each case, the material was cDNA or gDNA derived from T cells, B-cell-depleted T cells, or PBMCs.

Original data processing: How many nucleated cells were present was estimated from reference gene primer amplification. Using immunoSEQ multiplex PCR, the repertoire was profiled, and TCRdb retains in-frame clones only, with some absent. The DNA was the basis for D and trimming; V, J and clone size are from that table. The table has about 240,000 clones, 86% seen once; the top ten hold roughly an eighth. The chain joins TRBV18 to TRBJ2-1; possible D gene TRBD1, 5 bases. Sequencing was performed on peripheral blood. The clonotype was recovered from a man aged 80 or over with acute or convalescent COVID-19. The CDR3 DNA reads as TGTGCCAGCTCTCCTACTCTTGGACAAGAGCAGTTCTTC. Encoded protein: CASSPTLGQEQFF.